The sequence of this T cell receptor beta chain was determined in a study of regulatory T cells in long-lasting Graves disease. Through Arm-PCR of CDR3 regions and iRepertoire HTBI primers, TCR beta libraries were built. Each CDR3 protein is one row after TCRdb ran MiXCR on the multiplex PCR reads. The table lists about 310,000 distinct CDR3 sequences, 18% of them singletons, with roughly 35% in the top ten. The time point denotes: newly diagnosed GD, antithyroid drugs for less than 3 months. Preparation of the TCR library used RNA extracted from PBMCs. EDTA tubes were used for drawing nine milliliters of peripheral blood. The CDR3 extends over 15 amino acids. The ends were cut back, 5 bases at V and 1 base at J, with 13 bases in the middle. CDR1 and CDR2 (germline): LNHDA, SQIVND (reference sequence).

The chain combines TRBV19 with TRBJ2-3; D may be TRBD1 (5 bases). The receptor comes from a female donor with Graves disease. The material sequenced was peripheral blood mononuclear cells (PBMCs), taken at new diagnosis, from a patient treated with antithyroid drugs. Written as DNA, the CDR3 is TGTGCCAGTAGTGCCAGGACACGGGGCACAGATACGCAGTATTTT. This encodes CASSARTRGTDTQYF.